The next 15 T cell receptor beta chains were all read from a single sample in a study of shared clonotypes between healthy human individuals. Using immunoSEQ multiplex PCR, the repertoire was profiled, and TCRdb retains in-frame clones only, with some absent. The table lists about 2 million clones, 95% of them singletons, with 0.13% in the top ten. Sequenced input: naive CD4+ T cells sorted from blood. As for subset: CD45RA+ positively selected. The origin of the receptors is a man aged 18 to 29 in good health.

Written as DNA, the CDR3 is TGTGCCAGCAGCTTAACCCCAGAGGTCGCAACGCAGTATTTT. It translates to CASSLTPEVATQYF. The V and J genes are TRBV7-3 and TRBJ2-3; D gene ambiguous. Germline V lookup: CDR1 SGHTA, CDR2 FQGTGA. V lost 0 bases and J 9 bases, leaving 13 bases between the germline ends. This CDR3 is 14 amino acids long.

This chain's CDR3 is CASSLNTGNTIYF. The CDR3 DNA reads TGTGCCAGCAGTTTAAATACGGGAAACACCATATATTTT. This chain uses TRBV28 with TRBJ1-3; unclear D gene. Germline V CDR1 and CDR2: MDHEN, SYDVKM. The CDR3 runs 13 residues. The V and J ends lost 2 bases and 4 bases respectively, with 6 bases between them.

With regard to this clone: Within the sample, other DNA sequences also encode this same CDR3. The chain couples TRBV5-1 to TRBJ1-5, with 11 bases that match TRBD1. Germline V gives CDR1 SGHRS, CDR2 YFSETQ. The trim removed 2 bases at V and 7 bases at J, leaving 2 bases unmatched. The CDR3 length is 14 residues. Written as DNA, the CDR3 is TGCGCCAGCAGCTTAGGGACAGGGGGGCAGCCCCAGCATTTT. This encodes CASSLGTGGQPQHF.

CDR3 in amino acids: CAITYAGTGFYEQYF. The CDR3 DNA follows: TGTGCCATCACCTACGCCGGGACAGGGTTCTACGAGCAGTACTTC. The rearrangement uses TRBV10-3 and TRBJ2-7; 9 nucleotides match TRBD1. The CDR3 totals 15 residues. Germline values: CDR1 ENHRY, CDR2 SYGVKD. After removal of 7 bases from V and 3 bases from J, the junction contained 10 bases not matched to a gene.

The chain has TRBV10-3 and TRBJ2-1, with TRBD2 identical over 7 bases. V lost 6 bases and J lost 4; bases outside the gene matches: 12. CDR3 length: 16 amino acids. CDR1 ENHRY and CDR2 SYGVKD come from the germline V gene. This chain's CDR3 is CAIRARAGESYNEQFF. The CDR3 DNA sequence: TGTGCCATCAGGGCCCGGGCGGGAGAGTCTTACAATGAGCAGTTCTTC.

This clone was seen a single time. The chain carries TRBV27 and TRBJ2-2; tentative D call: TRBD2 (9 bases). The CDR3 runs 20 residues. V was shortened by 6 bases and J by 4 bases, with 30 bases between the two germline ends. CDR1 is MNHEY, CDR2 SMNVEV, per germline (reference sequence). In nucleotides, the CDR3 is TGTGCCAGCAGGCTATGGGGACAGGATAGCGGGAGAGCGAGCACCGGGGAGCTGTTTTTT. It is translated as CASRLWGQDSGRASTGELFF.

For this clone: Within the sample, other DNA sequences also encode this same CDR3. The chain joins TRBV5-6 to TRBJ1-2, with D uncertain. The ends were cut back, 0 bases at V and 4 bases at J, with 4 bases in the middle. CDR1 is SGHDT, CDR2 YYEEEE, per germline. This CDR3 region has 12 residues. CDR3 loop: CASSLGGYGYTF. Written as DNA, the CDR3 is TGTGCCAGCAGCTTGGGGGGCTATGGCTACACCTTC.

In its sample, this clone was seen a few times. The genes are TRBV6-9 and TRBJ1-2; D is unresolved. Germline CDR1 reads MNHGY; CDR2 reads SVAAGI. The CDR3 runs 9 residues. The V and J ends lost 4 bases and 8 bases respectively, with 2 bases between them. The CDR3 DNA reads TGTGCCAGCAGTTTAGGCTACACCTTC. Translating it yields CASSLGYTF.

This chain links TRBV6-5 with TRBJ2-1; 8 bases agree with TRBD2. Trimming at V came to 4 bases and at J to 6 bases, leaving 8 bases not matched to a gene. The CDR3 runs to 15 residues. Per the germline V gene, CDR1 is MNHEY and CDR2 is SVGAGI. The CDR3 DNA is TGTGCCAGCAGTTTCTACCCGGGACTAGGCAATGAGCAGTTCTTC. It specifies CASSFYPGLGNEQFF.

The gene calls are TRBV5-1 and TRBJ1-1; 7 bases map to TRBD1. The CDR3 is 15 amino acids. Germline V lookup: CDR1 SGHRS, CDR2 YFSETQ. V shed 4 bases and J 1 base; nucleotides not matched to a gene: 7. The CDR3 is CASSRTGTENTEAFF. The CDR3 nucleotides read TGCGCCAGCAGCAGAACCGGGACAGAGAACACTGAAGCTTTCTTT. Based on the CDR3 plus reference TRBV5-1 and TRBJ1-1, the full variable domain is KAGVTQTPRYLIKTRGQQVTLSCSPISGHRSVSWYQQTPGQGLQFLFEYFSETQRNKGNFPGRFSGRQFSNSRSEMNVSTLELGDSALYLCASSRTGTENTEAFFGQGTRLTVV.

The chain is built from TRBV27 and TRBJ2-7; possible D gene TRBD2, 6 bases. The germline CDR1 and CDR2 sequences are MNHEY and SMNVEV (reference sequence). Trimming shortened V by 3 bases and J by 7 bases, and 19 bases separated the two germline ends. The CDR3 is 15 amino acids. The CDR3 bases are TGTGCCAGCAGTTTGAACGGGAGAACCTACTGGGAGCAGTACTTC. It is translated as CASSLNGRTYWEQYF.

The rearrangement uses TRBV10-3 and TRBJ1-4, with D maybe TRBD1 (6 bases). The CDR3 is 17 residues long. The V end was cut by 0 bases, the J end by 2 bases, with 13 bases between. Germline CDR1 ENHRY, CDR2 SYGVKD. The DNA for the CDR3 is TGTGCCATCAGTGAGTCGGGGGCAAGTCCGACTAATGAAAAACTGTTTTTT. It codes for CAISESGASPTNEKLFF.

The V call is TRBV2, the J call TRBJ2-1; TRBD1 is a possible D gene (5 bases). Per germline, CDR1 SNHLY and CDR2 FYNNEI. The CDR3 sequence is 12 residues long. V was pared by 10 bases and J by 5 bases, with 12 bases between. The CDR3 spells CATVQVDNEQFF. The CDR3 bases are TGTGCCACAGTACAGGTGGACAATGAGCAGTTCTTC.

V is TRBV18 and J is TRBJ1-6; D is perhaps TRBD1 (6 bases). Trimming shortened V by 2 bases and J by 8 bases, and 10 bases separated the two germline ends. The length of the CDR3 is 14 residues. CDR1 and CDR2 (germline): KGHSH, LQKENI. The CDR3 sequence is CASSPWDIDSPLHF. CDR3 nucleotides: TGTGCCAGCTCACCATGGGACATCGATTCACCCCTCCACTTT.

This chain links TRBV6-1 with TRBJ2-7; TRBD1 agrees at 10 bases. The CDR3 covers 14 residues. Germline V lookup: CDR1 MNHNS, CDR2 SASEGT. J lost 5 bases, V lost 6 bases, and 7 bases had no gene match. As DNA, the CDR3 is TGTGCCAGCAGCGGGAGACAGGGGGCCGACGAGCAGTACTTC. The encoded protein is CASSGRQGADEQYF.